This TCR beta chain was captured by sequencing in a study of shared clonotypes between healthy human individuals. Study-wide points: Memory subsets generally showed lower estimated richness than naive subsets. A few donors had around 5% of their naive CD4 clonotypes in common. The study's rarefaction showed incomplete sorted-subset sequencing despite large depth.

A remark on this clone: Its antigen is currently unknown.

TCRdb's table, derived via immunoSEQ multiplex PCR, lists solely in-frame clones and lacks some. This sample has over 2 million clones, with roughly 94% found just once. The V end lost 6 bases, the J end lost 4 bases, and 18 bases lay between the germline ends. Germline CDR1 reads SQVTM; CDR2 reads ANQGSEA. This CDR3 region has 14 residues. The rearrangement links TRBV29-1 to TRBJ1-2, with a weak D call TRBD1 (5 bases). The sequenced sample consisted of naive CD4+ T cells sorted from blood. Subset denoted: CD45RA+ positively selected. The receptor's source is a man aged 18 to 29 in good health. The CDR3 here is CSVLGGDETYGYTF. The DNA of the CDR3 is TGCAGCGTCCTGGGAGGGGACGAGACCTATGGCTACACCTTC.